The entry below describes one TCR beta chain. Antigen: not known. The read halts 3 residues ahead of the CDR3 end, with the missing end drawn from the germline J gene. The assay was immunoSEQ multiplex PCR, and TCRdb's table has in-frame clones only and misses some. This sample contains 20,000 to 25,000 clones. The CDR3 is 15 residues long. Germline V lookup: CDR1 LNHDA, CDR2 SQIVND (reference sequence). J was trimmed by 2 bases and V by 4 bases; bases with no gene match: 2. These data belong to a study of T cells in women clearing cervical HPV infection. Looking at the study overall: Blood came at first lesion visit for cases, post-clearance for controls. Case blood was drawn a median roughly 160 days after lesion detection. Overall study findings and caveats: CIN3+ cases had significantly higher TCR richness than controls; evenness did not differ.

The TCR was taken from a woman between 18 and 69 years old with a cervical HPV16 infection that either progressed to CIN3+ or cleared (not recorded which). The chain combines TRBV19 with TRBJ2-2, with 9 bases fitting TRBD2. The sample comprised blood buffy coat. Partial CDR3 DNA: TGTGCCAGTAGTAAGGGACTAGCAAACACCGGGGAG. Amino acids: CASSKGLANTGE. The entire CDR3 protein reads CASSKGLANTGELFF. The whole variable domain, filled in from reference TRBV19 and TRBJ2-2, reads DGGITQSPKYLFRKEGQNVTLSCEQNLNHDAMYWYRQDPGQGLRLIYYSQIVNDFQKGDIAEGYSVSREKKESFPLTVTSAQKNPTAFYLCASSKGLANTGELFFGEGSRLTVL.